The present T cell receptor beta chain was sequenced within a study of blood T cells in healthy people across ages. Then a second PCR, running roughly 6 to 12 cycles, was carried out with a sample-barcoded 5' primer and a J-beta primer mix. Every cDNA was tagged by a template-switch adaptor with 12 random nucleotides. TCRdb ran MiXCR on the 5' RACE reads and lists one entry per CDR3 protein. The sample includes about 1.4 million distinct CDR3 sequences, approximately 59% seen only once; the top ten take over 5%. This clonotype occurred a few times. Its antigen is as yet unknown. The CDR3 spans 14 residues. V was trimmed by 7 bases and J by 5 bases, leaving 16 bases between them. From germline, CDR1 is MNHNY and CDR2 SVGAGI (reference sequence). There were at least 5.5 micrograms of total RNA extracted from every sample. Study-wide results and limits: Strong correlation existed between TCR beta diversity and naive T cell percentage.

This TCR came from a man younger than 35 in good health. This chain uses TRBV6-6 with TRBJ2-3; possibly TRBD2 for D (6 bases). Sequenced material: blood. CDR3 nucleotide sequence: TGTGCCAGCACCCCCCGACTAGGGGTAGATACGCAGTATTTT. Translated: CASTPRLGVDTQYF.